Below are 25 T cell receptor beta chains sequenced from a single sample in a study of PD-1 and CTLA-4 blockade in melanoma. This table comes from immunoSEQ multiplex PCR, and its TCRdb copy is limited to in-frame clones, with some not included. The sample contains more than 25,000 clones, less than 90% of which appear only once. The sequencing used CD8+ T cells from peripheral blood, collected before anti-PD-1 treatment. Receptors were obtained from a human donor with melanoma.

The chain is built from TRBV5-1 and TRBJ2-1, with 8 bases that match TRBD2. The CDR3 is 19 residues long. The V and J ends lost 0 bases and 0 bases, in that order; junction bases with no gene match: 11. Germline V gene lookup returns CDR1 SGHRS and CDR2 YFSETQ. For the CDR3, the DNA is TGCGCCAGCAGCTTGGAGGGCGTTAGCGGGGCCAGCTCCTACAATGAGCAGTTCTTC. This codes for CASSLEGVSGASSYNEQFF. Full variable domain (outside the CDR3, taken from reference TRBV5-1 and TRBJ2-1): KAGVTQTPRYLIKTRGQQVTLSCSPISGHRSVSWYQQTPGQGLQFLFEYFSETQRNKGNFPGRFSGRQFSNSRSEMNVSTLELGDSALYLCASSLEGVSGASSYNEQFFGPGTRLTVL.

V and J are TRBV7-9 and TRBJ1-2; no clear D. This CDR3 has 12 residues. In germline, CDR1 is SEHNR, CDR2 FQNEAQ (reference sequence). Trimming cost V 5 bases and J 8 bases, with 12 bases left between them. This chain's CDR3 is CASSLAFRGYTF. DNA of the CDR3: TGTGCCAGCAGCCTTGCCTTCCGGGGCTACACCTTC.

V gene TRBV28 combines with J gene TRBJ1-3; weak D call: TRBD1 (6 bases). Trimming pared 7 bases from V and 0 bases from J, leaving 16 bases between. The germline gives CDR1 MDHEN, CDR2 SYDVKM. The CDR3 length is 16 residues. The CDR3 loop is CASKGVLDSSGNTIYF. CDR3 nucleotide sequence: TGTGCCAGCAAAGGAGTGCTGGACAGCTCTGGAAACACCATATATTTT.

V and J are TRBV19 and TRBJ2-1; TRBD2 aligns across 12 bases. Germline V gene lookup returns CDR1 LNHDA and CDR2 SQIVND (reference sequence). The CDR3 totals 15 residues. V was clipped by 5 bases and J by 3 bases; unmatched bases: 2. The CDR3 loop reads CASSLAGGSYNEQFF. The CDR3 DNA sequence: TGTGCCAGTAGTCTAGCGGGAGGGAGCTACAATGAGCAGTTCTTC.

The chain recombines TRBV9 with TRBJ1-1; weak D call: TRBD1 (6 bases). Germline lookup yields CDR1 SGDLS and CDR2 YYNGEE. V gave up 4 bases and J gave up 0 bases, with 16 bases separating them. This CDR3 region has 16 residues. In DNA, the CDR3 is TGTGCCAGCAGCCCCGAGGGGGGGGGCCTGAACACTGAAGCTTTCTTT. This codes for CASSPEGGGLNTEAFF.

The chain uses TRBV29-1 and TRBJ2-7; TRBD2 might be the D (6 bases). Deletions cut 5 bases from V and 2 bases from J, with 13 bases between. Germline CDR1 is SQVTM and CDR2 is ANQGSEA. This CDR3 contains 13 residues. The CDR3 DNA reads TGCAGCGTTCGTTTAGCGGTAACCTACGAGCAGTACTTC. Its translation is CSVRLAVTYEQYF.

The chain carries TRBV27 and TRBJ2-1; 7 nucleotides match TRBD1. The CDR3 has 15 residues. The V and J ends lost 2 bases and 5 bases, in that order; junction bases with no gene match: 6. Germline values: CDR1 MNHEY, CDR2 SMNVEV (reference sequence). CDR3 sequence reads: CASSLVTGLHNEQFF. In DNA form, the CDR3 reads TGTGCCAGCAGTTTAGTGACAGGGCTTCACAATGAGCAGTTCTTC.

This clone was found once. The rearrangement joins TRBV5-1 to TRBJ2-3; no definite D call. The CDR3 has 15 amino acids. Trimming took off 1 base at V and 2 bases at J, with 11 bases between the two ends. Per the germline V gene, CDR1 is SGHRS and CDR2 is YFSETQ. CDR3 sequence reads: CASSLFGGNTDTQYF. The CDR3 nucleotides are TGCGCCAGCAGCTTGTTTGGCGGTAACACAGATACGCAGTATTTT.

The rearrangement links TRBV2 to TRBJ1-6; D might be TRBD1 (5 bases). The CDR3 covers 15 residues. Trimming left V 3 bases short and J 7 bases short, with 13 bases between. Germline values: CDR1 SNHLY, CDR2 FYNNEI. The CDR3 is CASSDEGFGNSPLHF. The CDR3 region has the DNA TGTGCCAGCAGTGACGAGGGGTTCGGGAATTCACCCCTCCACTTT.

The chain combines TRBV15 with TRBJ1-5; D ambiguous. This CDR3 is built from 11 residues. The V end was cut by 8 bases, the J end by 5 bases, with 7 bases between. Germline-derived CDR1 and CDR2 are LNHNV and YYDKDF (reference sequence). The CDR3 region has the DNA TGTGCCACCGGATCTTATCAGCCCCAGCATTTT. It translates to CATGSYQPQHF.

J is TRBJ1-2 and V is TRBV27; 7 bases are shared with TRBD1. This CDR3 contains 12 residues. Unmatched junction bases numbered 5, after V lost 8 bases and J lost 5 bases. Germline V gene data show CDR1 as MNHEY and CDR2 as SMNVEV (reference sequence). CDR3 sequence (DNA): TGTGCCAGCGGGACAGACATTTATGGCTACACCTTC. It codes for CASGTDIYGYTF.

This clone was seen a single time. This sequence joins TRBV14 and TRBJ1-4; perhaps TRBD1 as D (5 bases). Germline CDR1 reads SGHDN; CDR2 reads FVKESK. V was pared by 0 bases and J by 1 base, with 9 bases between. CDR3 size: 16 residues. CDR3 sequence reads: CASSQEVGGTNEKLFF. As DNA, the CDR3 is TGTGCCAGCAGCCAAGAGGTCGGGGGAACTAATGAAAAACTGTTTTTT.

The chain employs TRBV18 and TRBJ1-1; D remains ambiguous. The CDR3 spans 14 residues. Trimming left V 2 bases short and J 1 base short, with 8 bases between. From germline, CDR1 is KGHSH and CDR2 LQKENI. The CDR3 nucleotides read TGTGCCAGCTCACCAATAGGTGGGAACACTGAAGCTTTCTTT. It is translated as CASSPIGGNTEAFF.

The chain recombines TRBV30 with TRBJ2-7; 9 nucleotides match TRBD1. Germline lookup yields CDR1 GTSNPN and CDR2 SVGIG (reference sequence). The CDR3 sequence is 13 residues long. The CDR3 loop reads CAGRTGASYEQYF. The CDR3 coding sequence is TGTGCGGGGAGGACAGGGGCCTCCTACGAGCAGTACTTC.

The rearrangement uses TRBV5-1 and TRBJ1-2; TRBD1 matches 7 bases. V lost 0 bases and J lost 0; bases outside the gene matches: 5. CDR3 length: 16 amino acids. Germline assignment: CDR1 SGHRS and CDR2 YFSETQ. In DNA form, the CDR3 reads TGCGCCAGCAGCTTGGGGGACAGTAGTTCTAACTATGGCTACACCTTC. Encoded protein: CASSLGDSSSNYGYTF.

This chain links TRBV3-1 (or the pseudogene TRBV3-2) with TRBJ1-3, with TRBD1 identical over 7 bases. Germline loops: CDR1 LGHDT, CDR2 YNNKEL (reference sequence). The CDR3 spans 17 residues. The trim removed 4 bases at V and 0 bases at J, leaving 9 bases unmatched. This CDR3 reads CASSLRDSGDSGNTIYF. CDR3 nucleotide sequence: TGTGCCAGCAGCCTCCGGGACAGCGGGGACTCTGGAAACACCATATATTTT.

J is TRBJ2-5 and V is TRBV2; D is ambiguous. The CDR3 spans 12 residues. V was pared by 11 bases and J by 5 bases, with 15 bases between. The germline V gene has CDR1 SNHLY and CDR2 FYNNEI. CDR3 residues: CALRAVAETQYF. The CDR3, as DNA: TGTGCCTTAAGGGCAGTCGCGGAGACCCAGTACTTC.

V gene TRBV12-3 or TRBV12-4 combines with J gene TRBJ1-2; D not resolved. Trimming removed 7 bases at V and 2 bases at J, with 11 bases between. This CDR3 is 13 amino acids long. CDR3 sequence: CASTRGGNYGYTF. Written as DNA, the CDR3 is TGTGCCAGCACCCGGGGAGGGAACTATGGCTACACCTTC.

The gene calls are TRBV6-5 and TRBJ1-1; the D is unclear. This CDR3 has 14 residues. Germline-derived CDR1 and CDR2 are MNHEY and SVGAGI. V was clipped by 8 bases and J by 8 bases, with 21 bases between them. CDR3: CASYYRTGIGEAFF. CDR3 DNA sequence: TGTGCCAGCTACTACCGGACGGGGATAGGAGAAGCTTTCTTT.

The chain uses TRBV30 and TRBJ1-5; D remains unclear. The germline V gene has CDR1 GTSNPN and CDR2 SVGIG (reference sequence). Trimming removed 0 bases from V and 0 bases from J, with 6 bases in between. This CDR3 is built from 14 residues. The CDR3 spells CAWSVGFSNQPQHF. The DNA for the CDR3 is TGTGCCTGGAGTGTAGGGTTTAGCAATCAGCCCCAGCATTTT.

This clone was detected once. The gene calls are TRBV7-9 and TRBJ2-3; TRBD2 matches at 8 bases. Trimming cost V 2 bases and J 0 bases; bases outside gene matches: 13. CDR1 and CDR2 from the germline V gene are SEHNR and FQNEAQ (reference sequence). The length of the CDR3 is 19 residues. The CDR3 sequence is CASSLPLLPLAGSTDTQYF. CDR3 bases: TGTGCCAGCAGCTTACCCTTGCTCCCCCTAGCGGGTAGCACAGATACGCAGTATTTT.

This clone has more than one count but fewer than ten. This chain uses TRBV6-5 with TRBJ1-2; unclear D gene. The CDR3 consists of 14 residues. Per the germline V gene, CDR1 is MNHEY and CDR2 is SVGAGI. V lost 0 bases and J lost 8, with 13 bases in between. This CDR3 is CASSYSLGLKGYTF. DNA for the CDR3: TGTGCCAGCAGTTACTCCCTCGGACTGAAGGGCTACACCTTC.

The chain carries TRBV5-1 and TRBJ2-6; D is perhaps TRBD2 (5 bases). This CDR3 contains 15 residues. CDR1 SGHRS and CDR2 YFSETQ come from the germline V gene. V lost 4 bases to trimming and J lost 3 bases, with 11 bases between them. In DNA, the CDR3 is TGCGCCAGCAGCCCCGAGGGCGGTGGGGCCAACGTCCTGACTTTC. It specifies CASSPEGGGANVLTF.

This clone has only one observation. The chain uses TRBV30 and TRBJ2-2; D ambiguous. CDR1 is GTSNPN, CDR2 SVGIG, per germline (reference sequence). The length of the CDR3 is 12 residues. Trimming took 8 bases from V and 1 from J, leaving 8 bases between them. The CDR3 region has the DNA TGTGCCGTCAAGAAGAACACCGGGGAGCTGTTTTTT. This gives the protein CAVKKNTGELFF.

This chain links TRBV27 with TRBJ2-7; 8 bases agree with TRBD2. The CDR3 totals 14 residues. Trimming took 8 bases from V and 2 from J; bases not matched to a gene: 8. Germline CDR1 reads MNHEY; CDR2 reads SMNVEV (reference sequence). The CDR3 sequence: CASGLRAGAYEQYF. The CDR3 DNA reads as TGTGCCAGCGGCTTACGAGCGGGAGCCTACGAGCAGTACTTC.